Each of the 26 T cell receptor beta chains below was sequenced from the same sample in a study of yellow fever vaccine responses in identical twins. TCRdb recomputed calls from the RT-PCR reads with MiXCR, one row per CDR3 protein. The sample lists some 560 distinct CDR3 sequences; 65% to 85% were seen once. The sample was T cells from blood (PBMCs), unsorted or a sorted subset (not recorded which), taken before or after yellow fever vaccination (not recorded which). Source of these receptors: a female donor who received the yellow fever vaccine.

The rearrangement links TRBV11-1 to TRBJ2-1, with 7 positions matching TRBD1. Germline V gene data show CDR1 as SGHAT and CDR2 as FQDESV (reference sequence). After removal of 3 bases from V and 4 bases from J, the junction contained 3 bases not matched to a gene. The CDR3 consists of 14 residues. CDR3 DNA: TGTGCCAGCAGCTTCCGGGACAGATACAATGAGCAGTTCTTC. Translation gives CASSFRDRYNEQFF.

J is TRBJ1-5 and V is TRBV19; D is unresolved. Germline V CDR1 and CDR2: LNHDA, SQIVND (reference sequence). The V and J ends lost 5 bases and 2 bases respectively, with 13 bases between them. The CDR3 length is 15 residues. In DNA form, the CDR3 reads TGTGCCAGTAGTCCCCTTCCAGGTGGCAATCAGCCCCAGCATTTT. Translating it yields CASSPLPGGNQPQHF.

J is TRBJ1-2 and V is TRBV9; 9 bases align to TRBD1. V lost 5 bases to trimming and J lost 6 bases; unmatched junction nucleotides: 5. This CDR3 comprises 13 residues. Germline values: CDR1 SGDLS, CDR2 YYNGEE. The DNA of the CDR3 is TGTGCCAGCAGGCGGGGACAGGGCAATGGCTACACCTTC. This sequence encodes CASRRGQGNGYTF.

The chain is built from TRBV7-9 and TRBJ2-7, with D uncertain. Germline V CDR1 and CDR2: SEHNR, FQNEAQ (reference sequence). V dropped 3 bases and J dropped 4 bases, with 13 bases sitting between them. There are 14 residues in the CDR3. CDR3 nucleotide sequence: TGTGCCAGCAGCTTTCCTCCACCCCGTTACGAGCAGTACTTC. Translation: CASSFPPPRYEQYF. Full variable domain (remainder filled in from reference TRBV7-9 and TRBJ2-7): DTGVSQNPRHKITKRGQNVTFRCDPISEHNRLYWYRQTLGQGPEFLTYFQNEAQLEKSRLLSDRFSAERPKGSFSTLEIQRTEQGDSAMYLCASSFPPPRYEQYFGPGTRLTVT.

This chain connects TRBV7-3 to TRBJ2-3; TRBD2 matches at 9 bases. CDR3 length equals 15 residues. V lost 5 bases and J lost 1; bases outside the gene matches: 4. Germline CDR1 reads SGHTA; CDR2 reads FQGTGA. The CDR3, as DNA: TGTGCCAGCAGCCACTGGACTAGCGGCACAGATACGCAGTATTTT. Encoded protein: CASSHWTSGTDTQYF.

The chain uses TRBV14 and TRBJ2-5, with D perhaps matching TRBD2 (5 bases). The germline V and J ends were trimmed by 4 bases and 4 bases, with 19 bases remaining between them. The germline V gene has CDR1 SGHDN and CDR2 FVKESK. The CDR3 spans 16 residues. The CDR3 loop is CASSPALSGMGETQYF. The CDR3 DNA sequence: TGTGCCAGCAGCCCCGCACTTTCCGGGATGGGAGAGACCCAGTACTTC.

The genes are TRBV10-3 and TRBJ1-1; TRBD1 might be the D (6 bases). The V end lost 6 bases, the J end lost 11 bases, and 19 bases lay between the germline ends. CDR1 is ENHRY and CDR2 is SYGVKD in the germline V gene. The CDR3 has 13 residues. Written as DNA, the CDR3 is TGTGCCATCAGGGGACCGGGACAACTGGACGCTTTCTTT. It encodes CAIRGPGQLDAFF.

This clonotype has a single count. V is TRBV11-1 and J is TRBJ2-3; D may be TRBD1 (5 bases). Trimming shortened V by 3 bases and J by 8 bases, and 18 bases separated the two germline ends. Germline V gives CDR1 SGHAT, CDR2 FQDESV (reference sequence). The CDR3 contains 15 residues. DNA of the CDR3: TGTGCCAGCAGCTTCGCTAACAGGAACTATCCTACGCAGTATTTT. Protein product: CASSFANRNYPTQYF.

The chain carries TRBV5-1 and TRBJ1-1, with D possibly being TRBD1 (6 bases). The germline gives CDR1 SGHRS, CDR2 YFSETQ. V was shortened by 0 bases and J by 6 bases, with 12 bases between the two germline ends. This CDR3 spans 14 amino acids. The CDR3 protein is CASSLDRAKPEAFF. The CDR3 DNA sequence: TGCGCCAGCAGCTTGGACAGGGCGAAGCCTGAAGCTTTCTTT.

The chain carries TRBV11-3 and TRBJ2-7, with 9 bases identical to TRBD1. The germline V gene encodes CDR1 SGHNT and CDR2 YENEEA. J gave up 0 bases and V 4 bases, and 1 base lay outside the gene matches. This CDR3 has 14 amino acids. CDR3: CASSSGQGSYEQYF. The CDR3 DNA reads TGTGCCAGCAGCTCGGGACAGGGCTCCTACGAGCAGTACTTC.

This rearrangement joins TRBV24-1 to TRBJ1-2; D call uncertain. Germline CDR1 KGHDR, CDR2 SFDVKD. The CDR3 length is 13 residues. Trimming took 9 bases from V and 4 from J, leaving 14 bases between them. CDR3 residues: CATSVEGGYGYTF. DNA of the CDR3: TGTGCCACCTCGGTCGAGGGCGGCTATGGCTACACCTTC.

The chain has TRBV12-3 or TRBV12-4 and TRBJ2-2; the D gene is possibly TRBD2 (5 bases). The CDR3 length is 14 residues. Trimming stripped 5 bases from V and 5 bases from J, with 12 bases between. Here the CDR3 reads CASSPGRGTGELFF. CDR3 in DNA: TGTGCCAGCAGTCCCGGACGAGGGACCGGGGAGCTGTTTTTT.

This chain links TRBV19 with TRBJ1-1; perhaps TRBD1 as D (6 bases). Trimming took off 5 bases at V and 5 bases at J, with 12 bases between the two ends. Germline V gives CDR1 LNHDA, CDR2 SQIVND (reference sequence). This CDR3 region has 13 residues. The chain's CDR3 is CASSVGQRTEAFF. CDR3 in DNA: TGTGCCAGTAGTGTTGGACAGAGAACTGAAGCTTTCTTT. Supplemented by reference TRBV19 and TRBJ1-1, the full variable domain reads DGGITQSPKYLFRKEGQNVTLSCEQNLNHDAMYWYRQDPGQGLRLIYYSQIVNDFQKGDIAEGYSVSREKKESFPLTVTSAQKNPTAFYLCASSVGQRTEAFFGQGTRLTVV.

This clonotype was seen a few times. V and J are TRBV15 and TRBJ1-4; D is ambiguous. The CDR3 extends over 12 amino acids. The germline V gene encodes CDR1 LNHNV and CDR2 YYDKDF (reference sequence). Trimming pared 0 bases from V and 11 bases from J, leaving 7 bases between. CDR3 nucleotides: TGTGCCACCAGCAGAGATCTCGGGAAACTGTTTTTT. It is translated as CATSRDLGKLFF.

The chain carries TRBV20-1 and TRBJ2-3; tentative D call: TRBD1 (6 bases). Germline CDR1 is DFQATT and CDR2 is SNEGSKA (reference sequence). This CDR3 has 16 residues. V gave up 0 bases and J gave up 2 bases, with 15 bases separating them. The CDR3 loop is CSARDYILGATDTQYF. The CDR3 DNA reads TGCAGTGCTAGAGATTATATTTTGGGGGCCACAGATACGCAGTATTTT.

The J gene is TRBJ2-7, the V gene TRBV20-1, with D possibly TRBD2 on 6 matching bases. Between the trimmed V and J ends, which lost 0 bases and 6 bases, there was a span of 9 bases. Per germline, CDR1 DFQATT and CDR2 SNEGSKA (reference sequence). There are 12 residues in the CDR3. This CDR3 is CSAREVTSEQYF. The CDR3 DNA follows: TGCAGTGCTAGAGAGGTGACTAGCGAGCAGTACTTC.

This chain connects TRBV29-1 to TRBJ2-1; maybe TRBD2 (6 bases). CDR3 length: 15 residues. Germline assignment: CDR1 SQVTM and CDR2 ANQGSEA. With 2 bases removed from V and 0 bases from J, the gap between germline ends came to 11 bases. The CDR3: CSVELALSSYNEQFF. The CDR3 DNA sequence: TGCAGCGTTGAACTAGCGTTGAGCTCCTACAATGAGCAGTTCTTC.

The rearrangement joins TRBV20-1 to TRBJ2-4, with 9 positions matching TRBD1. Trimming cost V 4 bases and J 6 bases; bases outside gene matches: 1. The germline gives CDR1 DFQATT, CDR2 SNEGSKA (reference sequence). The CDR3 has 12 amino acids. This CDR3 is CSAKGQGNIQYF. The CDR3 coding sequence is TGCAGTGCTAAGGGACAGGGAAACATTCAGTACTTC.

The V and J genes are TRBV20-1 and TRBJ2-3; no firm D call. V lost 0 bases and J lost 3, with 19 bases in between. The CDR3 has 17 residues. The germline V gene has CDR1 DFQATT and CDR2 SNEGSKA (reference sequence). Here the CDR3 reads CSARDSSSVIVTDTQYF. The CDR3, as DNA: TGCAGTGCTAGAGATTCCTCATCTGTAATTGTGACAGATACGCAGTATTTT.

The V gene is TRBV10-3, the J gene TRBJ1-2; the D gene is possibly TRBD1 (6 bases). Trimming took 10 bases from V and 4 from J, leaving 13 bases between them. Looked up from germline, CDR1 is ENHRY and CDR2 is SYGVKD. This CDR3 has 12 amino acids. Here the CDR3 DNA reads TGTGCCACCCAGATGACAGGCTATGGCTACACCTTC. Translated: CATQMTGYGYTF.

The rearrangement joins TRBV10-1 to TRBJ1-1, with D possibly being TRBD1 (5 bases). The V gene lost 2 bases and the J gene lost 0 bases, with 7 bases spanning the gap. The CDR3 sequence is 14 residues long. Looked up from germline, CDR1 is WNHNN and CDR2 is SYGVQD (reference sequence). The CDR3 is CASSEGTMNTEAFF. DNA of the CDR3: TGCGCCAGCAGTGAGGGGACCATGAACACTGAAGCTTTCTTT.

V usage is TRBV11-3 and J usage is TRBJ1-5, with no clear D. From germline, CDR1 is SGHNT and CDR2 YENEEA. CDR3 length: 13 amino acids. The V and J ends lost 1 base and 5 bases respectively, with 6 bases between them. This CDR3 reads CASSLVEYQPQHF. The CDR3 DNA reads TGTGCCAGCAGCTTAGTTGAGTATCAGCCCCAGCATTTT.

The rearrangement uses TRBV11-3 and TRBJ2-1, with 7 bases fitting TRBD2. The J segment lost 7 bases and the V segment lost 1 base, leaving 7 bases of the junction unmatched. This CDR3 is 15 amino acids long. Per the germline V gene, CDR1 is SGHNT and CDR2 is YENEEA. Here the CDR3 DNA reads TGTGCCAGCAGCTTAGTAGTGGGAGGGCCGAATGAGCAGTTCTTC. As protein: CASSLVVGGPNEQFF.

The chain joins TRBV5-1 to TRBJ2-7; TRBD1 aligns across 9 bases. V dropped 3 bases and J dropped 5; count of bases not matched to a gene: 12. CDR1 and CDR2 (germline): SGHRS, YFSETQ. This CDR3 comprises 16 residues. DNA of the CDR3: TGCGCCAGCAGCTCGCTACCCGGGACAGGGAGGAACGAGCAGTACTTC. Its translation: CASSSLPGTGRNEQYF.

The chain links TRBV5-1 to TRBJ1-2; no clear D. V lost 3 bases, J lost 6 bases, and 12 bases lay in between. Germline V gene lookup returns CDR1 SGHRS and CDR2 YFSETQ. This CDR3 is 13 amino acids long. DNA of the CDR3: TGCGCCAGCAGCTCGGGCCACCTGGATGGCTACACCTTC. It encodes CASSSGHLDGYTF.

This clonotype appeared a few times. The CDR3 coding sequence is TGTGCCAGCACACTGACAGGGCGGCCCTTGACCTTC. Protein sequence: CASTLTGRPLTF. The chain has TRBV11-3 and TRBJ1-2, with TRBD1 identical over 7 bases. Germline V gene data show CDR1 as SGHNT and CDR2 as YENEEA. The CDR3 consists of 12 residues. Germline trimming cut 7 bases from V and 14 bases from J; bases unmatched to any gene: 13.